The 25 T cell receptor beta chains listed next were all sequenced from one sample in a study of cytomegalovirus exposure and HLA in healthy donors. Clones were read by immunoSEQ multiplex PCR, and TCRdb kept only the in-frame ones, dropping some. The repertoire holds 150,000 to 200,000 clones, with approximately 88% as singletons. Sequencing input: PBMCs. The receptors were sampled from a man aged 25 to 40 in good health and CMV-seropositive.

CDR3 amino acids: CAWSTGQEYTEAFF. In nucleotides, the CDR3 is TGTGCCTGGAGTACTGGACAGGAGTACACTGAAGCTTTCTTT. J is TRBJ1-1 and V is TRBV30; 7 positions agree with TRBD1. With V trimmed by 2 bases and J by 3 bases, 6 bases remained unmatched. CDR3 size: 14 residues. Germline V gene data show CDR1 as GTSNPN and CDR2 as SVGIG (reference sequence). Full variable domain (missing parts from reference TRBV30 and TRBJ1-1): SQTIHQWPATLVQPVGSPLSLECTVEGTSNPNLYWYRQAAGRGLQLLFYSVGIGQISSEVPQNLSASRPQDRQFILSSKKLLLSDSGFYLCAWSTGQEYTEAFFGQGTRLTVV.

This chain links TRBV14 with TRBJ2-1; D uncertain. Looked up from germline, CDR1 is SGHDN and CDR2 is FVKESK. V was trimmed by 7 bases and J by 5 bases, leaving 15 bases between them. This CDR3 contains 14 residues. Here the CDR3 DNA reads TGTGCCAGCATCGGCGCAGAGGTTAACAATGAGCAGTTCTTC. Its translation is CASIGAEVNNEQFF.

The genes are TRBV28 and TRBJ2-7; TRBD2 matches at 7 bases. The CDR3 extends over 14 amino acids. V lost 5 bases to trimming and J lost 2 bases; unmatched junction nucleotides: 6. The germline V gene has CDR1 MDHEN and CDR2 SYDVKM. The CDR3 region is CASSPGREPYEQYF. CDR3 in DNA: TGTGCCAGCAGTCCAGGGAGGGAGCCCTACGAGCAGTACTTC. Looking up the rest from reference TRBV28 and TRBJ2-7 gives the full variable domain: DVKVTQSSRYLVKRTGEKVFLECVQDMDHENMFWYRQDPGLGLRLIYFSYDVKMKEKGDIPEGYSVSREKKERFSLILESASTNQTSMYLCASSPGREPYEQYFGPGTRLTVT.

The count of this clone is one. The V call is TRBV19, the J call TRBJ1-5; 10 nucleotides align to TRBD1. J lost 5 bases, V lost 10 bases, and 5 bases had no gene match. From germline, CDR1 is LNHDA and CDR2 SQIVND (reference sequence). The CDR3 covers 13 residues. The CDR3 nucleotides are TGTGCCACTGCGGACAGGGGGTATCAGCCCCAGCATTTT. It is translated as CATADRGYQPQHF.

This clone occurred a few times. The chain carries TRBV7-9 and TRBJ1-2; no clear D gene. The V gene's germline CDR1 is SEHNR and CDR2 FQNEAQ (reference sequence). V gave up 1 base and J gave up 8 bases, with 14 bases separating them. This CDR3 region has 14 residues. The CDR3 here is CASSLGGESFGYTF. CDR3 DNA sequence: TGTGCCAGCAGCTTAGGTGGGGAGAGTTTCGGCTACACCTTC.

The J gene is TRBJ2-1, the V gene TRBV19; 11 nucleotides line up with TRBD2. The CDR3 totals 16 residues. Germline CDR1 reads LNHDA; CDR2 reads SQIVND (reference sequence). The J segment lost 0 bases and the V segment lost 4 bases, leaving 2 bases of the junction unmatched. CDR3 sequence reads: CASSKGLADSYNEQFF. The DNA for the CDR3 is TGTGCCAGTAGTAAGGGACTAGCGGACTCCTACAATGAGCAGTTCTTC.

The chain has TRBV27 and TRBJ2-1, with D unclear. The CDR3 is made up of 11 amino acids. Per germline, CDR1 MNHEY and CDR2 SMNVEV (reference sequence). V was clipped by 8 bases and J by 10 bases, with 12 bases between them. The CDR3 here is CASAVYGEQFF. For the CDR3, the DNA is TGTGCCAGCGCGGTCTACGGAGAGCAGTTCTTC.

The J gene is TRBJ1-2, the V gene TRBV7-9; 9 bases are a match to TRBD1. The CDR3 loop spans 15 amino acids. Germline CDR1 and CDR2: SEHNR and FQNEAQ (reference sequence). Losses at the gene ends were 11 bases for V and 3 bases for J; bases not matched to a gene: 13. The CDR3 here is CAGLRGTGRDYGYTF. CDR3 coding DNA: TGTGCCGGACTGAGAGGGACAGGGAGGGACTATGGCTACACCTTC.

CDR3 amino acids: CASRQAGLSTDTQYF. In nucleotides, the CDR3 is TGCGCCAGCAGACAAGCGGGGCTAAGCACAGATACGCAGTATTTT. The rearrangement uses TRBV5-1 and TRBJ2-3; 7 nucleotides line up with TRBD2. The CDR3 runs to 15 residues. Unmatched junction bases numbered 6, after V lost 5 bases and J lost 0 bases. Looked up from germline, CDR1 is SGHRS and CDR2 is YFSETQ.

J is TRBJ2-3 and V is TRBV29-1; D gene ambiguous. Germline assignment: CDR1 SQVTM and CDR2 ANQGSEA. The V gene lost 6 bases and the J gene lost 3 bases, with 7 bases spanning the gap. The CDR3 is 11 amino acids. The CDR3 DNA follows: TGCAGCGTCCTGACTACAGATACGCAGTATTTT. It translates to CSVLTTDTQYF.

CDR3 sequence reads: CASSLAPTENSNYGYTF. The CDR3 DNA is TGTGCCAGCAGCCTCGCACCCACCGAGAACTCTAACTATGGCTACACCTTC. V and J are TRBV7-8 and TRBJ1-2; D unclear. Germline loops: CDR1 SGHVS, CDR2 FQNEAQ. Trimming took 5 bases from V and 0 from J, leaving 19 bases between them. The CDR3 is 17 amino acids. Filled out from reference TRBV7-8 and TRBJ1-2, the complete variable domain reads GAGVSQSPRYKVAKRGQDVALRCDPISGHVSLFWYQQALGQGPEFLTYFQNEAQLDKSGLPSDRFFAERPEGSVSTLKIQRTQQEDSAVYLCASSLAPTENSNYGYTFGSGTRLTVV.

This chain joins TRBV28 and TRBJ1-1; 7 bases align to TRBD1. The CDR3 runs to 14 residues. The trim removed 6 bases at V and 4 bases at J, leaving 8 bases unmatched. Germline-derived CDR1 and CDR2 are MDHEN and SYDVKM. This chain's CDR3 is CASSFDRAGTEAFF. The CDR3 DNA sequence: TGTGCCAGCAGCTTCGACAGGGCCGGCACTGAAGCTTTCTTT.

The chain couples TRBV28 to TRBJ2-2; 12 positions match TRBD1. V shed 6 bases and J 3 bases; nucleotides not matched to a gene: 5. CDR3 length: 16 amino acids. The V gene's germline CDR1 is MDHEN and CDR2 SYDVKM. The CDR3 sequence is CASSLGQGADTGELFF. The CDR3 nucleotides are TGTGCCAGCAGCCTGGGACAGGGGGCGGACACCGGGGAGCTGTTTTTT.

Concerning this clone: An end of the junction does not agree with germline; a read error may underlie this. The chain joins TRBV27 to TRBJ2-7; 8 bases fit TRBD2. Germline values: CDR1 MNHEY, CDR2 SMNVEV (reference sequence). The CDR3 length is 16 residues. This chain's CDR3 is CASSLYGGVAHREQYF. DNA of the CDR3: TGTGCCAGCAGCTTATACGGGGGGGTCGCCCATCGGGAGCAGTACTTC.

This clone was counted between two and nine times. This rearrangement joins TRBV18 to TRBJ2-3; 9 bases are a match to TRBD2. CDR1 is KGHSH, CDR2 LQKENI, per germline. The CDR3 loop spans 16 amino acids. Trimming at V came to 6 bases and at J to 2 bases, leaving 9 bases not matched to a gene. The CDR3 DNA reads as TGTGCCAGCTCGCGAGAGCGGGAGGCTTTCACAGATACGCAGTATTTT. Protein sequence: CASSREREAFTDTQYF.

This clone has just a few counts. V usage is TRBV18 and J usage is TRBJ2-3; D is uncertain. This CDR3 region has 14 residues. Germline CDR1 KGHSH, CDR2 LQKENI. Trimming left V 3 bases short and J 1 base short, with 8 bases between. The CDR3 nucleotides are TGTGCCAGCTCACCTCCAGTCCGCACAGATACGCAGTATTTT. Translation gives CASSPPVRTDTQYF. Full variable domain (rest looked up from reference TRBV18 and TRBJ2-3): NAGVMQNPRHLVRRRGQEARLRCSPMKGHSHVYWYRQLPEEGLKFMVYLQKENIIDESGMPKERFSAEFPKEGPSILRIQQVVRGDSAAYFCASSPPVRTDTQYFGPGTRLTVL.

This clone has just one count. The CDR3 nucleotides are TGTGCCAGCAGCCTCGGACAGGGGTTCACCGGGGAGCTGTTTTTT. Encoded protein: CASSLGQGFTGELFF. This chain links TRBV7-3 with TRBJ2-2; 9 positions match TRBD1. The CDR3 sequence is 15 residues long. Germline values: CDR1 SGHTA, CDR2 FQGTGA. V lost 5 bases and J lost 4; bases outside the gene matches: 5. The complete variable domain, with remaining parts taken from reference TRBV7-3 and TRBJ2-2, reads GAGVSQTPSNKVTEKGKYVELRCDPISGHTALYWYRQSLGQGPEFLIYFQGTGAADDSGLPNDRFFAVRPEGSVSTLKIQRTERGDSAVYLCASSLGQGFTGELFFGEGSRLTVL.

The J gene is TRBJ1-2, the V gene TRBV29-1, with a tentative D call TRBD1 (6 bases). From germline, CDR1 is SQVTM and CDR2 ANQGSEA. The CDR3 covers 12 residues. V was trimmed by 4 bases and J by 5 bases, leaving 11 bases between them. CDR3 loop: CSVGTELYGYTF. The DNA for the CDR3 is TGCAGCGTTGGGACAGAGCTATATGGCTACACCTTC.

Only one count was recorded for this clone. The rearrangement uses TRBV9 and TRBJ2-7; 8 nucleotides agree with TRBD1. The CDR3 has 15 residues. From germline, CDR1 is SGDLS and CDR2 YYNGEE. V lost 0 bases to trimming and J lost 5 bases; unmatched junction nucleotides: 7. The CDR3 sequence is CASSVGTGGMNEQYF. The DNA for the CDR3 is TGTGCCAGCAGCGTAGGAACAGGGGGGATGAACGAGCAGTACTTC.

In its sample, this clone was seen a few times. The V gene is TRBV7-8, the J gene TRBJ2-3, with TRBD2 as a possible D gene (5 bases). The CDR3 contains 13 residues. Germline CDR1 is SGHVS and CDR2 is FQNEAQ. The V end lost 4 bases, the J end lost 4 bases, and 9 bases lay between the germline ends. The CDR3 protein is CASSSPGADTQYF. The CDR3, as DNA: TGTGCCAGCAGCTCCCCCGGGGCAGATACGCAGTATTTT.

V gene TRBV7-2 combines with J gene TRBJ2-5; 9 bases agree with TRBD1. CDR3 size: 14 residues. Germline values: CDR1 SGHTA, CDR2 FQGNSA. The V gene end was trimmed by 4 bases and the J gene end by 4 bases; junction bases not matched to a gene: 4. The CDR3, as DNA: TGTGCCAGCAGCTACGGGACAGGGCGAGAGACCCAGTACTTC. Encoded protein: CASSYGTGRETQYF.

The V call is TRBV5-1, the J call TRBJ1-3; 8 bases match TRBD1. This CDR3 contains 15 residues. The V gene's germline CDR1 is SGHRS and CDR2 YFSETQ. The junction had 9 bases not matched to a gene; V was cut back by 3 bases and J by 7 bases. The CDR3 loop is CASSSAATGANTIYF. CDR3 DNA: TGCGCCAGCAGCTCAGCGGCGACAGGGGCGAACACCATATATTTT.

The V and J genes are TRBV2 and TRBJ1-2; TRBD1 is a possible D gene (5 bases). This CDR3 spans 12 amino acids. Germline V gene lookup returns CDR1 SNHLY and CDR2 FYNNEI. The germline V and J ends were trimmed by 6 bases and 6 bases, with 11 bases remaining between them. The CDR3 spells CASRRGGNGYTF. CDR3 nucleotide sequence: TGTGCCAGCAGAAGGGGAGGGAATGGCTACACCTTC.

V gene TRBV28 combines with J gene TRBJ1-1, with a possible D match to TRBD1 (6 bases). The CDR3 has 13 amino acids. Germline V gene data show CDR1 as MDHEN and CDR2 as SYDVKM. Deletions cut 7 bases from V and 1 base from J, with 10 bases between. The CDR3 DNA is TGTGCCAGCACCGCCAGGGGGAACACTGAAGCTTTCTTT. Translating gives CASTARGNTEAFF.

The chain combines TRBV6-1 with TRBJ1-1, with D perhaps matching TRBD1 (6 bases). The CDR3 spans 15 residues. V was trimmed by 7 bases and J by 3 bases, leaving 18 bases between them. Germline CDR1 is MNHNS and CDR2 is SASEGT. The CDR3 here is CASTLRTDSHTEAFF. The CDR3 DNA reads TGTGCCAGCACCCTAAGGACAGATTCGCACACTGAAGCTTTCTTT.